The source of this T cell receptor (beta chain) is a study of blood T cell repertoires in COVID-19. Overall study: Acute-phase and convalescent COVID-19 samples originated in the United States, Italy and Spain. From T cells, B-cell-depleted T cells, or PBMCs came the material, which was cDNA or gDNA.

Original processing methods: Quantification of nucleated cells was approximated via reference gene primer amplification. Measured with immunoSEQ multiplex PCR; TCRdb has only the in-frame clones, and not every one. Clone size and V and J calls were adopted from that table, with D and trimming inferred from the DNA. Here the sample spans around 98,000 clones, approximately 84% being singletons. Trimming stripped 0 bases from V and 0 bases from J, with 5 bases between. The CDR3 covers 15 residues. Germline CDR1 reads SNHLY; CDR2 reads FYNNEI. The clonotype was recovered from a woman aged 55-75 years with acute or convalescent COVID-19. The specimen was peripheral blood. The rearrangement links TRBV2 to TRBJ2-2; D gene uncertain. CDR3 loop: CASSEASPNTGELFF. CDR3 nucleotides: TGTGCCAGCAGTGAAGCGAGTCCGAACACCGGGGAGCTGTTTTTT.